The source of this T cell receptor (beta chain) is a study of OX40 agonist ivuxolimab in advanced cancers. Study details: The patients received agonistic anti-OX40 (CD134) antibody ivuxolimab. A diagnosis of hepatocellular carcinoma, melanoma, renal cell or head and neck cancer was present in dose-escalation patients.

Blood got drawn at baseline, again on cycle 4 day 1, and then on cycle 7 day 1. This table comes from immunoSEQ multiplex PCR, and its TCRdb copy is limited to in-frame clones, with some not included. In the table there are tens of thousands of clones, around 94% of which are singletons. V gave up 0 bases and J gave up 2 bases, with 14 bases separating them. The V gene's germline CDR1 is MNHEY and CDR2 SMNVEV (reference sequence). There are 18 residues in the CDR3. The chain recombines TRBV27 with TRBJ1-6, with D perhaps TRBD1 (6 bases). The TCR originated in an adult with an advanced solid tumor such as melanoma, head and neck, liver or kidney cancer. The material sequenced was CD4+ or CD8+ T cells sorted from blood, taken in a trial of the OX40 agonist ivuxolimab. The CDR3 loop is CASSLSKKGVTYNSPLHF. DNA for the CDR3: TGTGCCAGCAGTTTATCGAAAAAGGGGGTGACCTATAATTCACCCCTCCACTTT.